What follows are 20 T cell receptor beta chains derived from one specimen sequenced in a study of blood T cell repertoires in COVID-19. Method: immunoSEQ multiplex PCR; TCRdb's copy keeps in-frame clones and lacks some. The top ten clones hold approximately 15% of a sample with about 220,000 clones, roughly 90% of them seen once. Material: PBMCs or T cells enriched from blood (not recorded which). These receptors were collected from a man aged 30 to 39 who had been exposed to COVID-19.

The CDR3 coding sequence is TGTGCCAGCAGTTTAATAGGGGCCCGCCCAGGCAATGAGCAGTTCTTC. Its translation is CASSLIGARPGNEQFF. The V gene is TRBV27, the J gene TRBJ2-1, with D possibly TRBD1 on 5 matching bases. The CDR3 runs to 16 residues. Trimming took 2 bases from V and 6 from J, leaving 17 bases between them. Germline lookup yields CDR1 MNHEY and CDR2 SMNVEV (reference sequence).

The V call is TRBV6-1, the J call TRBJ2-1; 8 bases are shared with TRBD1. The CDR3 contains 15 residues. V dropped 2 bases and J dropped 6; count of bases not matched to a gene: 6. Germline loops: CDR1 MNHNS, CDR2 SASEGT. The CDR3 reads CASSEHGTGLNEQFF. The CDR3 DNA reads as TGTGCCAGCAGTGAACACGGGACAGGCCTCAATGAGCAGTTCTTC.

The V call is TRBV24-1, the J call TRBJ1-2; D remains ambiguous. Germline V lookup: CDR1 KGHDR, CDR2 SFDVKD. V dropped 8 bases and J dropped 8 bases, with 29 bases sitting between them. CDR3 size: 17 residues. The CDR3 DNA is TGTGCCACCAAGGTGACGGCCAAGCCCGCGGAAAAGAGAGGCTACACCTTC. Protein product: CATKVTAKPAEKRGYTF.

The CDR3 DNA sequence: TGTGCCAGCAGCTTCGCCGGGACAGCCAGCTCCTACGAGCAGTACTTC. It codes for CASSFAGTASSYEQYF. The rearrangement joins TRBV7-9 to TRBJ2-7; 7 bases agree with TRBD1. Germline V CDR1 and CDR2: SEHNR, FQNEAQ (reference sequence). Losses at the gene ends were 3 bases for V and 0 bases for J; bases not matched to a gene: 8. The CDR3 is 16 amino acids.

As DNA, the CDR3 is TGTGCCAGCAGCTTGGAGCCTGTCGGCACAGATACGCAGTATTTT. It yields the protein CASSLEPVGTDTQYF. The gene calls are TRBV5-5 and TRBJ2-3; D ambiguous. V gave up 0 bases and J gave up 1 base, with 9 bases separating them. The CDR3 loop spans 15 amino acids. Germline V lookup: CDR1 SGHKS, CDR2 YYEKEE (reference sequence).

The chain employs TRBV19 and TRBJ2-7, with 9 bases fitting TRBD2. Germline V CDR1 and CDR2: LNHDA, SQIVND (reference sequence). With 3 bases clipped from V and 6 bases from J, the junction kept 6 bases outside the gene matches. The CDR3 sequence is 14 residues long. The CDR3 loop reads CASSISSGEGEQYF. The DNA for the CDR3 is TGTGCCAGTAGTATTTCTAGCGGGGAAGGCGAGCAGTACTTC.

This clone occurred many times. The genes are TRBV2 and TRBJ2-7, with a weak D call TRBD1 (5 bases). This CDR3 is built from 16 residues. V was cut by 1 base and J by 6 bases, with 19 bases left in between. Germline CDR1 reads SNHLY; CDR2 reads FYNNEI. Written as DNA, the CDR3 is TGTGCCAGCAGTGAAGAGGCAGGGCCTCTCTCCCTCGAGCAGTACTTC. It yields the protein CASSEEAGPLSLEQYF. Combining the CDR3 with reference TRBV2 and TRBJ2-7 gives the whole variable domain EPEVTQTPSHQVTQMGQEVILRCVPISNHLYFYWYRQILGQKVEFLVSFYNNEISEKSEIFDDQFSVERPDGSNFTLKIRSTKLEDSAMYFCASSEEAGPLSLEQYFGPGTRLTVT.

Remarks on this clone: A much larger clonotype is one base distant, so this may be a read error. The sample holds other DNA sequences that translate to the same CDR3. This chain joins TRBV27 and TRBJ2-2; 9 bases fit TRBD2. This CDR3 spans 17 amino acids. Unmatched junction bases numbered 8, after V lost 5 bases and J lost 1 base. Germline CDR1 MNHEY, CDR2 SMNVEV (reference sequence). The CDR3 region is CASSPRRGGRNTGELFF. As DNA, the CDR3 is TGTGCCAGCAGTCCTCGGCGGGGGGGAAGGAACACCGGGGAGCTGTTTTTT.

The chain is built from TRBV18 and TRBJ2-5; 7 bases are shared with TRBD1. The ends lost 6 bases at V and 4 bases at J; junction bases unmatched: 11. Germline CDR1 reads KGHSH; CDR2 reads LQKENI. The CDR3 covers 15 residues. CDR3 amino acids: CASSQLQGFTETQYF. CDR3 sequence (DNA): TGTGCCAGCTCCCAACTACAGGGGTTTACAGAGACCCAGTACTTC.

This chain joins TRBV29-1 and TRBJ1-2; TRBD1 is a possible D gene (5 bases). Trimming cost V 8 bases and J 8 bases, with 12 bases left between them. This CDR3 contains 10 residues. The germline gives CDR1 SQVTM, CDR2 ANQGSEA. CDR3 sequence (DNA): TGCAGCATACAGGAAGGAGGCTACACCTTC. This gives the protein CSIQEGGYTF.

The chain employs TRBV3-1 (or the pseudogene TRBV3-2) and TRBJ2-3; D is undetermined. This CDR3 is 13 amino acids long. The germline V gene has CDR1 LGHDT and CDR2 YNNKEL (reference sequence). With 4 bases removed from V and 6 bases from J, the gap between germline ends came to 11 bases. The CDR3: CASSPQFPDTQYF. CDR3 bases: TGTGCCAGCAGCCCGCAGTTTCCCGATACGCAGTATTTT.

There are a few counts of this clone. This chain joins TRBV5-6 and TRBJ2-7, with 11 bases fitting TRBD1. The CDR3 spans 14 residues. The ends lost 4 bases at V and 5 bases at J; junction bases unmatched: 5. Germline assignment: CDR1 SGHDT and CDR2 YYEEEE. In DNA, the CDR3 is TGTGCCAGCAGCGAGGGGACAGGGGGGGACGAGCAGTACTTC. This gives the protein CASSEGTGGDEQYF.

This chain connects TRBV7-2 to TRBJ1-1; D perhaps matches TRBD1 (5 bases). Trimming shortened V by 5 bases and J by 1 base, and 14 bases separated the two germline ends. The CDR3 consists of 15 residues. Germline V gene lookup returns CDR1 SGHTA and CDR2 FQGNSA. The CDR3 is CASSQGGARNTEAFF. The CDR3 DNA reads TGTGCCAGCAGCCAGGGAGGTGCGAGGAACACTGAAGCTTTCTTT.

The chain joins TRBV27 to TRBJ1-5, with 7 positions matching TRBD1. Germline loops: CDR1 MNHEY, CDR2 SMNVEV (reference sequence). V lost 6 bases, J lost 7 bases, and 9 bases stayed unmatched. The CDR3 extends over 14 amino acids. As DNA, the CDR3 is TGTGCCAGCAGCTCAATAGGGGGCGGGCAGCCCCAGCATTTT. This codes for CASSSIGGGQPQHF.

The chain combines TRBV24-1 with TRBJ2-3, with a weak D call TRBD1 (5 bases). There are 17 residues in the CDR3. Germline V gene lookup returns CDR1 KGHDR and CDR2 SFDVKD. The V and J ends lost 0 bases and 3 bases respectively, with 15 bases between them. The CDR3 nucleotides are TGTGCCACCAGTGATTTGAGGGGTCATAGTGGTACAGATACGCAGTATTTT. This translates into CATSDLRGHSGTDTQYF.

The rearrangement joins TRBV15 to TRBJ1-1; 7 nucleotides line up with TRBD1. Germline-derived CDR1 and CDR2 are LNHNV and YYDKDF (reference sequence). This CDR3 is built from 15 residues. With 5 bases clipped from V and 5 bases from J, the junction kept 11 bases outside the gene matches. CDR3 in DNA: TGTGCCACCAGCCTGAGACAGGGAGTATGGACTGAAGCTTTCTTT. Amino acid sequence: CATSLRQGVWTEAFF.

This chain joins TRBV6-5 and TRBJ2-7; 8 bases line up with TRBD2. V lost 8 bases to trimming and J lost 2 bases; unmatched junction nucleotides: 8. Germline V gene data show CDR1 as MNHEY and CDR2 as SVGAGI. CDR3 length equals 14 residues. The DNA for the CDR3 is TGTGCCAGCCGGGGACCGGGGGGGCCCTACGAGCAGTACTTC. It codes for CASRGPGGPYEQYF.

V and J are TRBV7-2 and TRBJ1-2, with 7 bases that match TRBD1. Germline CDR1 and CDR2: SGHTA and FQGNSA. Germline trimming cut 2 bases from V and 2 bases from J; bases unmatched to any gene: 5. This CDR3 has 15 residues. The CDR3 DNA reads as TGTGCCAGCAGCTTACAGGGGGTTCGAAACTATGGCTACACCTTC. Amino acids: CASSLQGVRNYGYTF.

The chain has TRBV4-1 and TRBJ1-2; TRBD1 is a possible D gene (6 bases). Trimming removed 2 bases from V and 8 bases from J, with 15 bases in between. CDR3 length: 14 amino acids. CDR1 MGHRA and CDR2 YSYEKL come from the germline V gene. This chain's CDR3 is CASSQPMGAEGYTF. Here the CDR3 DNA reads TGCGCCAGCAGCCAACCCATGGGGGCGGAAGGCTACACCTTC.

The chain has TRBV12-3 or TRBV12-4 and TRBJ1-2; D gene uncertain. This CDR3 comprises 11 residues. Trimming stripped 4 bases from V and 7 bases from J, with 7 bases between. CDR3 residues: CASSSLSGYTF. The CDR3 nucleotides are TGTGCCAGCAGTTCCTTATCTGGCTACACCTTC.